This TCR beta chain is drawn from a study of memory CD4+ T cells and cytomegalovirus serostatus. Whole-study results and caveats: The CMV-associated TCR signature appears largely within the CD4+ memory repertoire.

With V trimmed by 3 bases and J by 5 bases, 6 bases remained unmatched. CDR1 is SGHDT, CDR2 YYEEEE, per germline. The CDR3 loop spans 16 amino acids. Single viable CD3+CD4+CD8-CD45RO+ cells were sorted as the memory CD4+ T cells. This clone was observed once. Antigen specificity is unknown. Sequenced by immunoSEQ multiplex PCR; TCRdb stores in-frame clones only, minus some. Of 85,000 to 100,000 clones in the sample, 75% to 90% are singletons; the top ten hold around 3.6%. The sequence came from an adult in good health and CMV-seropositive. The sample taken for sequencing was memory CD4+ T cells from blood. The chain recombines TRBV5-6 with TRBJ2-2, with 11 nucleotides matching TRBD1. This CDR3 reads CASSYGQGARTGELFF. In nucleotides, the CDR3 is TGTGCCAGCAGCTACGGACAGGGGGCGCGGACCGGGGAGCTGTTTTTT.